This passage covers 18 T cell receptor beta chains from one sample sequenced in a study of blood T cells in healthy people across ages. Primers used in a second PCR of roughly 6 to 11 cycles were a sample-barcoded 5' primer and a J-beta primer mix. MiXCR, applied by TCRdb to the 5' RACE reads, yields one record per CDR3 protein. The sample shows roughly 1.7 million distinct CDR3 sequences, roughly a third of them seen only once. Sample: blood. These receptors were obtained from a woman aged 25 to 39 in good health.

The V call is TRBV7-2, the J call TRBJ2-5; TRBD2 matches at 12 bases. Per the germline V gene, CDR1 is SGHTA and CDR2 is FQGNSA. Trimming removed 4 bases from V and 2 bases from J; junction bases left unmatched: 5. The CDR3 sequence is 16 residues long. The CDR3 region is CASSSGLAGYQETQYF. CDR3 sequence (DNA): TGTGCCAGCAGCTCCGGACTAGCGGGATATCAAGAGACCCAGTACTTC.

This clonotype was counted only a few times. V and J are TRBV29-1 and TRBJ2-1; 8 positions agree with TRBD2. Germline lookup yields CDR1 SQVTM and CDR2 ANQGSEA. This CDR3 region has 14 residues. Trimming removed 4 bases from V and 5 bases from J; junction bases left unmatched: 7. The CDR3 loop reads CSVGLGGGNNEQFF. The DNA for the CDR3 is TGCAGCGTTGGTTTAGGCGGGGGGAACAATGAGCAGTTCTTC.

This clonotype was recorded a few times. V is TRBV30 and J is TRBJ1-5; D not resolved. This CDR3 comprises 14 residues. Germline CDR1 GTSNPN, CDR2 SVGIG (reference sequence). V was cut by 1 base and J by 0 bases, with 7 bases left in between. The CDR3 spells CAWSGGYSNQPQHF. In DNA form, the CDR3 reads TGTGCCTGGAGTGGGGGTTATAGCAATCAGCCCCAGCATTTT. The whole variable domain, remainder taken from reference TRBV30 and TRBJ1-5, is SQTIHQWPATLVQPVGSPLSLECTVEGTSNPNLYWYRQAAGRGLQLLFYSVGIGQISSEVPQNLSASRPQDRQFILSSKKLLLSDSGFYLCAWSGGYSNQPQHFGDGTRLSIL.

Turning to this clonotype: A read error may be the cause here, since a much bigger clone is one base away. The CDR3 nucleotides are TGTACCAGCAGTCGCAGGGAGGGTACGCAGTATTTT. This translates into CTSSRREGTQYF. The chain carries TRBV6-2 or TRBV6-3 and TRBJ2-3, with 7 bases aligning to TRBD2. CDR3 size: 12 residues. Germline CDR1 and CDR2: MNHEY and SVGEGT.

This clonotype has only a few counts. This chain links TRBV6-5 with TRBJ1-2; 9 bases match TRBD1. V shed 0 bases and J 3 bases; nucleotides not matched to a gene: 5. Germline CDR1 reads MNHEY; CDR2 reads SVGAGI. This CDR3 contains 16 residues. The CDR3 sequence is CASSYSQGALYYGYTF. The CDR3 coding sequence is TGTGCCAGCAGTTACTCACAGGGGGCTCTTTACTATGGCTACACCTTC.

The rearrangement uses TRBV20-1 and TRBJ1-2; possible D gene TRBD1, 6 bases. CDR3 length: 13 residues. Germline V gene lookup returns CDR1 DFQATT and CDR2 SNEGSKA (reference sequence). V lost 5 bases, J lost 6 bases, and 16 bases lay in between. Here the CDR3 DNA reads TGCAGTGCTCCGGGTACAGGGTCGGATGGCTACACCTTC. This encodes CSAPGTGSDGYTF.

The J gene is TRBJ2-5, the V gene TRBV2; D is unresolved. The germline V gene encodes CDR1 SNHLY and CDR2 FYNNEI. The ends were cut back, 8 bases at V and 1 base at J, with 8 bases in the middle. The CDR3 spans 12 residues. The CDR3 nucleotides are TGTGCCAGCGCGAACTCCCAAGAGACCCAGTACTTC. Its translation: CASANSQETQYF.

This clonotype was picked up a small number of times. The CDR3 bases are TGCGCCAGCAGCTCCATGACAGAGGTCTATGGCTACACCTTC. It codes for CASSSMTEVYGYTF. V and J are TRBV4-1 and TRBJ1-2; tentatively, D is TRBD1 (5 bases). Trimming shortened V by 5 bases and J by 4 bases, and 14 bases separated the two germline ends. CDR3 size: 14 residues. Germline values: CDR1 MGHRA, CDR2 YSYEKL.

This clonotype was seen a few times. The rearrangement links TRBV11-2 to TRBJ2-3; no clear D. CDR3 length: 15 amino acids. V was clipped by 2 bases and J by 0 bases, with 9 bases between them. Per germline, CDR1 SGHAT and CDR2 FQNNGV. The CDR3 region is CASSLHYLSTDTQYF. CDR3 in DNA: TGTGCCAGCAGCTTACACTACCTGAGCACAGATACGCAGTATTTT.

On this clonotype: A junction end diverges from the germline sequence, so it may reflect a read error. This rearrangement joins TRBV6-1 to TRBJ1-2; 10 bases are shared with TRBD1. CDR1 is MNHNS and CDR2 is SASEGT in the germline V gene. The CDR3 sequence is 15 residues long. The CDR3 DNA follows: TGTACCAGCAGGGGGACAGGGGCTTCAACGGGCGGCTACACCTTC. Protein: CTSRGTGASTGGYTF.

This clonotype was seen a few times. The chain joins TRBV20-1 to TRBJ1-5, with D possibly being TRBD1 (6 bases). The CDR3 runs 14 residues. The germline V and J ends were trimmed by 5 bases and 2 bases, with 13 bases remaining between them. Germline CDR1 reads DFQATT; CDR2 reads SNEGSKA (reference sequence). The CDR3 sequence is CSAYREGGNQPQHF. The DNA for the CDR3 is TGCAGTGCTTACAGGGAAGGGGGCAATCAGCCCCAGCATTTT.

This clonotype appeared many times. V is TRBV4-2 and J is TRBJ2-1; D uncertain. Looked up from germline, CDR1 is LGHNA and CDR2 is YNFKEQ. V was shortened by 4 bases and J by 10 bases, with 20 bases between the two germline ends. The CDR3 consists of 15 residues. CDR3 in DNA: TGTGCCAGCAGCCGTACGAAAGAGACCTGGGGAGAGCAGTTCTTC. It translates to CASSRTKETWGEQFF.

This chain connects TRBV3-1 to TRBJ2-5; TRBD2 agrees at 14 bases. The CDR3 extends over 16 amino acids. V lost 4 bases, J lost 4 bases, and 5 bases stayed unmatched. Looked up from germline, CDR1 is LGHDT and CDR2 is YNNKEL (reference sequence). The CDR3 protein is CASSLRLAGGGETQYF. As DNA, the CDR3 is TGTGCCAGCAGCCTCCGACTAGCGGGGGGGGGAGAGACCCAGTACTTC.

This clonotype has only a few counts. The genes are TRBV15 and TRBJ2-7, with 8 bases lining up with TRBD1. Germline trimming cut 0 bases from V and 4 bases from J; bases unmatched to any gene: 8. This CDR3 contains 16 residues. Germline assignment: CDR1 LNHNV and CDR2 YYDKDF (reference sequence). Written as DNA, the CDR3 is TGTGCCACCAGCAGAGATCTTGGACAGGGTCGATACGAGCAGTACTTC. This gives the protein CATSRDLGQGRYEQYF.

The V and J genes are TRBV20-1 and TRBJ1-2; 12 positions agree with TRBD1. V gave up 1 base and J gave up 7 bases; unmatched junction bases: 10. The CDR3 sequence is 16 residues long. CDR1 DFQATT and CDR2 SNEGSKA come from the germline V gene (reference sequence). The CDR3 loop reads CSARGTPGQGALGYTF. The CDR3 DNA is TGCAGTGCTAGAGGCACCCCGGGACAGGGGGCGCTTGGCTACACCTTC.

This clonotype has a handful of counts. The V call is TRBV4-1, the J call TRBJ2-5; TRBD2 is a possible D gene (7 bases). V was trimmed by 5 bases and J by 2 bases, leaving 21 bases between them. Germline V gene sequence: CDR1 MGHRA, CDR2 YSYEKL. CDR3 length: 17 amino acids. The CDR3 bases are TGCGCCAGCAGCGGCGAGGGGGGGGGTCCCCATCAAGAGACCCAGTACTTC. Translated: CASSGEGGGPHQETQYF.

The sample holds many counts of this clonotype. The rearrangement joins TRBV5-6 to TRBJ2-7, with unresolved D. Germline-derived CDR1 and CDR2 are SGHDT and YYEEEE. The CDR3 has 13 residues. V dropped 2 bases and J dropped 2 bases, with 8 bases sitting between them. CDR3 coding DNA: TGTGCCAGCAGCTTAGCAGTTACCTACGAGCAGTACTTC. It specifies CASSLAVTYEQYF.

The chain has TRBV15 and TRBJ2-1, with 7 positions matching TRBD2. Germline-derived CDR1 and CDR2 are LNHNV and YYDKDF (reference sequence). The CDR3 runs to 16 residues. V shed 5 bases and J 8 bases; nucleotides not matched to a gene: 15. This CDR3 reads CATSPIWAGATHEQFF. Written as DNA, the CDR3 is TGTGCCACCAGCCCCATATGGGCGGGAGCAACCCATGAGCAGTTCTTC.